The clone carrying this TCR beta chain was observed a few times. V lost 0 bases, J lost 4 bases, and 6 bases stayed unmatched. Looked up from germline, CDR1 is SGHNT and CDR2 is YYREEE (reference sequence). This CDR3 is 16 amino acids long. The data belong to a study of blood T cell repertoires in COVID-19. On the study more broadly: T cells, B-cell-depleted T cells, or PBMCs supplied cDNA or gDNA.

Per the authors' pipeline: Amplification of reference gene primers provided the estimated nucleated cell counts. Method: immunoSEQ multiplex PCR; TCRdb's copy keeps in-frame clones and lacks some. V, J and clone size derive from that table, while D and trimming were established from the DNA sequence. The table includes 250,000 or so clones, approximately 89% detected once. Sample: peripheral blood. The rearrangement joins TRBV5-4 to TRBJ2-7, with 11 bases that match TRBD2. The clonotype originates from a man in his forties with active or convalescent COVID-19. CDR3 amino acids: CASSLGLAGGPYEQYF. Written as DNA, the CDR3 is TGTGCCAGCAGCTTGGGCCTAGCGGGGGGACCTTACGAGCAGTACTTC.